The rows below give T cell receptor beta chains drawn from one sample of a study of cytomegalovirus exposure and HLA in healthy donors. The repertoire was sequenced with immunoSEQ multiplex PCR; TCRdb's copy has only in-frame clones and lacks some. The sample has some 130,000 clones, about 80% seen once. The sequenced sample was PBMCs. The receptor set was obtained from a middle-aged man in good health and CMV-seropositive. CDR3s include the opening cysteine and the closing phenylalanine or tryptophan. The order of the fields is CDR3 length, clone size, D gene, V gene, J gene, CDR3 protein, CDR3 DNA. D genes are given only for firm matches. A clone size is listed for some rows: how often the clone was seen (once, few, many), or a class if it is expanded.

length: 15; size: .; D: TRBD1; V: TRBV5-1; J: TRBJ2-7; CDR3: CASSNGQGTSYEQYF; DNA: TGCGCCAGCAGCAACGGACAGGGGACCTCCTACGAGCAGTACTTC
length: 12; size: few; D: TRBD1; V: TRBV6-1; J: TRBJ2-7; CDR3: CANGQGQYEQYF; DNA: TGTGCCAATGGACAGGGGCAATACGAGCAGTACTTC
length: 15; size: .; D: TRBD2; V: TRBV7-8; J: TRBJ2-1; CDR3: CASWLAGGISNEQFF; DNA: TGTGCCAGCTGGCTAGCGGGAGGGATAAGCAATGAGCAGTTCTTC
length: 14; size: .; D: .; V: TRBV30; J: TRBJ1-5; CDR3: CAWSVPYSNQPQHF; DNA: TGTGCCTGGAGTGTCCCCTATAGCAATCAGCCCCAGCATTTT
length: 13; size: .; D: .; V: TRBV6-5; J: TRBJ1-1; CDR3: CASSSARYTEAFF; DNA: TGTGCCAGCAGTTCCGCCAGATACACTGAAGCTTTCTTT
length: 15; size: .; D: TRBD1; V: TRBV5-6; J: TRBJ2-7; CDR3: CASSLSAQGAHEQYF; DNA: TGTGCCAGCAGCCTTAGTGCCCAGGGGGCCCACGAGCAGTACTTC
length: 16; size: .; D: TRBD1; V: TRBV12-5; J: TRBJ2-3; CDR3: CASGPGTGGTTDTQYF; DNA: TGTGCTAGTGGTCCCGGGACAGGGGGCACGACAGATACGCAGTATTTT
length: 15; size: once; D: TRBD2; V: TRBV27; J: TRBJ2-7; CDR3: CASSFVGGRPYEQYF; DNA: TGTGCCAGCAGTTTCGTGGGAGGGAGGCCCTACGAGCAGTACTTC
length: 13; size: .; D: .; V: TRBV7-9; J: TRBJ2-7; CDR3: CASSLSGGDEQYF; DNA: TGTGCCAGCAGCTTATCCGGAGGGGACGAGCAGTACTTC
length: 15; size: .; D: .; V: TRBV9; J: TRBJ1-3; CDR3: CASSVREDSGNTIYF; DNA: TGTGCCAGCAGCGTCAGGGAGGACTCTGGAAACACCATATATTTT
length: 16; size: few; D: .; V: TRBV6-6; J: TRBJ2-6; CDR3: CASSYDPGTGANVLTF; DNA: TGTGCCAGCAGTTACGACCCGGGGACTGGGGCCAACGTCCTGACTTTC
length: 15; size: .; D: .; V: TRBV25-1; J: TRBJ2-3; CDR3: CASSRERTSTDTQYF; DNA: TGTGCCAGCAGCCGGGAGCGTACTAGCACAGATACGCAGTATTTT
length: 13; size: .; D: TRBD1; V: TRBV29-1; J: TRBJ2-7; CDR3: CSVVTGDSYEQYF; DNA: TGCAGCGTTGTTACAGGGGACTCCTACGAGCAGTACTTC
length: 13; size: .; D: .; V: TRBV5-6; J: TRBJ1-2; CDR3: CASSLGQSYGYTF; DNA: TGTGCCAGCAGCTTGGGACAGAGCTATGGCTACACCTTC
length: 12; size: .; D: .; V: TRBV6-1; J: TRBJ1-5; CDR3: CASSWGDQPQHF; DNA: TGTGCCTCCTCTTGGGGCGATCAGCCCCAGCATTTT
length: 14; size: .; D: .; V: TRBV7-3; J: TRBJ2-2; CDR3: CASSSYKGAGELFF; DNA: TGTGCCAGCAGCTCATACAAGGGAGCCGGGGAGCTGTTTTTT
length: 14; size: .; D: .; V: TRBV19; J: TRBJ1-4; CDR3: CASNLSGRNEKLFF; DNA: TGTGCCAGTAATCTCTCGGGGAGGAATGAAAAACTGTTTTTT
length: 14; size: .; D: TRBD1; V: TRBV29-1; J: TRBJ1-4; CDR3: CSASTGEANEKLFF; DNA: TGCAGCGCATCGACAGGGGAGGCTAATGAAAAACTGTTTTTT
length: 14; size: .; D: TRBD1; V: TRBV11-2; J: TRBJ1-4; CDR3: CASSLTGHREKLFF; DNA: TGTGCCAGCAGCTTGACAGGGCATCGGGAAAAACTGTTTTTT
length: 18; size: .; D: .; V: TRBV7-6; J: TRBJ2-1; CDR3: CASSLAVWASPNYNEQFF; DNA: TGTGCCAGCAGCTTAGCGGTCTGGGCTAGCCCAAACTACAATGAGCAGTTCTTC
length: 16; size: .; D: .; V: TRBV27; J: TRBJ2-7; CDR3: CASSLDSALSTYEQYF; DNA: TGTGCCAGCAGTTTGGACAGCGCACTTTCTACCTACGAGCAGTACTTC
length: 17; size: .; D: .; V: TRBV28; J: TRBJ1-5; CDR3: CASSPAGHPSAGQPQHF; DNA: TGTGCCAGCAGCCCAGCGGGGCACCCCTCGGCAGGCCAGCCCCAGCATTTT
length: 16; size: .; D: TRBD2; V: TRBV28; J: TRBJ2-1; CDR3: CASSSPGTSGYNEQFF; DNA: TGTGCCAGCAGTTCCCCCGGGACTAGCGGATACAATGAGCAGTTCTTC
length: 15; size: once; D: TRBD1; V: TRBV7-9; J: TRBJ1-6; CDR3: CSSSPGTGHSAPLHF; DNA: TGTTCCAGCAGCCCCGGGACAGGGCACAGTGCACCCCTCCACTTT
length: 17; size: .; D: .; V: TRBV5-1; J: TRBJ1-1; CDR3: CASSPPRAGTFNTEAFF; DNA: TGCGCCAGCAGCCCTCCAAGGGCCGGGACATTCAACACTGAAGCTTTCTTT
length: 15; size: .; D: .; V: TRBV28; J: TRBJ2-1; CDR3: CASNLRQTSYNEQFF; DNA: TGTGCCAGCAATCTAAGACAGACTTCCTACAATGAGCAGTTCTTC
length: 15; size: .; D: .; V: TRBV2; J: TRBJ1-1; CDR3: CASSENSPGNTEAFF; DNA: TGTGCCAGCAGTGAAAACAGCCCTGGGAACACTGAAGCTTTCTTT
length: 13; size: .; D: .; V: TRBV30; J: TRBJ1-6; CDR3: CAWSTQINSPLHF; DNA: TGTGCCTGGAGTACACAGATAAATTCACCCCTCCACTTT
length: 15; size: .; D: TRBD1; V: TRBV5-1; J: TRBJ2-4; CDR3: CASSLAGQEENMQYF; DNA: TGCGCCAGCAGCTTGGCGGGACAGGAGGAAAACATGCAGTACTTC
length: 12; size: .; D: TRBD1; V: TRBV7-9; J: TRBJ2-7; CDR3: CASSLTGVEQYF; DNA: TGTGCCAGCAGCCTAACAGGGGTCGAGCAGTACTTC
length: 13; size: .; D: .; V: TRBV5-1; J: TRBJ2-1; CDR3: CASSLAGNNEQFF; DNA: TGCGCCAGCAGCTTGGCGGGGAACAATGAGCAGTTCTTC
length: 16; size: few; D: .; V: TRBV5-1; J: TRBJ2-7; CDR3: CASSHPVRTAGDEQYF; DNA: TGCGCCAGCAGCCACCCGGTACGGACGGCCGGGGACGAGCAGTACTTC
length: 17; size: .; D: .; V: TRBV9; J: TRBJ2-2; CDR3: CASSVSQPLRNTGELFF; DNA: TGTGCCAGCAGCGTTTCACAGCCGCTACGAAACACCGGGGAGCTGTTTTTT
length: 15; size: .; D: .; V: TRBV4-1; J: TRBJ1-1; CDR3: CASSPSSGLSTEAFF; DNA: TGCGCCAGCAGCCCTAGTTCAGGGCTGAGCACTGAAGCTTTCTTT
length: 13; size: few; D: .; V: TRBV19; J: TRBJ2-3; CDR3: CASSRTKTDTQYF; DNA: TGTGCCAGTAGCCGGACAAAAACAGATACGCAGTATTTT
length: 17; size: .; D: .; V: TRBV7-6; J: TRBJ2-2; CDR3: CASSEVQGRANTGELFF; DNA: TGTGCCAGCAGCGAAGTACAGGGCCGAGCGAACACCGGGGAGCTGTTTTTT
length: 11; size: once; D: .; V: TRBV11-2; J: TRBJ1-1; CDR3: CASSAGQEAFF; DNA: TGTGCCAGCAGCGCCGGACAGGAAGCTTTCTTT
length: 14; size: once; D: .; V: TRBV5-7; J: TRBJ1-1; CDR3: CAWYRREGTTEAFF; DNA: TGTGCCTGGTACAGGCGGGAGGGTACTACTGAAGCTTTCTTT
length: 15; size: .; D: .; V: TRBV5-1; J: TRBJ2-2; CDR3: CASSITSPNTGELFF; DNA: TGCGCCAGCAGCATAACTAGCCCGAACACCGGGGAGCTGTTTTTT
length: 14; size: .; D: .; V: TRBV5-6; J: TRBJ1-1; CDR3: CASSPLDRNTEAFF; DNA: TGTGCCAGCAGCCCCCTTGACAGGAACACTGAAGCTTTCTTT
length: 15; size: .; D: TRBD2; V: TRBV7-8; J: TRBJ2-1; CDR3: CASSPREGSYNEQFF; DNA: TGTGCCAGCAGCCCCCGGGAGGGCTCCTACAATGAGCAGTTCTTC
length: 14; size: .; D: .; V: TRBV10-2; J: TRBJ1-1; CDR3: CASSESMNHNEAFF; DNA: TGCGCCAGCAGTGAGTCGATGAACCACAATGAAGCTTTCTTT
length: 15; size: .; D: TRBD1; V: TRBV5-4; J: TRBJ1-6; CDR3: CASSLGRDRVSPLHF; DNA: TGTGCCAGCAGCTTGGGTCGGGACAGGGTTTCACCCCTCCACTTT
length: 14; size: .; D: .; V: TRBV5-1; J: TRBJ2-5; CDR3: CASSNRDGGRTQYF; DNA: TGCGCCAGCAGCAACCGGGACGGAGGGAGGACCCAGTACTTC
length: 15; size: once; D: .; V: TRBV28; J: TRBJ2-3; CDR3: CASRFLGEGTDTQYF; DNA: TGTGCCAGCAGGTTTTTGGGGGAGGGCACAGATACGCAGTATTTT